A selection of T cell receptor beta chains follows, all from one sample in a study of shared T cell receptors in the human thymus. Generated by immunoSEQ multiplex PCR, the TCRdb table keeps only in-frame clones and is missing some. The sample includes approximately 400,000 clones, more than 85% of them seen just once. Sequenced material: thymocytes. The receptors were gathered from a human donor. The CDR3 runs from the conserved cysteine through the conserved F or W. The D gene is left open where the match is weak.

d_gene: -; v_gene: TRBV5-5; len: 14; j_gene: TRBJ2-7; CDR3nt: TGTGCCAGCAGCCTGCGGGCGGGGGCCCACGAGCAGTACTTC; CDR3aa: CASSLRAGAHEQYF
d_gene: -; v_gene: TRBV5-4; len: 15; j_gene: TRBJ2-1; CDR3nt: TGTGCCAGCAGCTCAGGACAGAGCTCCTACAATGAGCAGTTCTTC; CDR3aa: CASSSGQSSYNEQFF
d_gene: -; v_gene: TRBV28; len: 14; j_gene: TRBJ2-5; CDR3nt: TGTGCCAGCAGTTTACGAACTGACCAAGAGACCCAGTACTTC; CDR3aa: CASSLRTDQETQYF
d_gene: -; v_gene: TRBV28; len: 17; j_gene: TRBJ2-6; CDR3nt: TGTGCCAGCAGTTTAGCTCTAGGTCGGGAAGGGGCCAACGTCCTGACTTTC; CDR3aa: CASSLALGREGANVLTF
d_gene: -; v_gene: TRBV19; len: 15; j_gene: TRBJ1-5; CDR3nt: TGTGCCAGTAGTATGATGGGCCAGGGCAATCAGCCCCAGCATTTT; CDR3aa: CASSMMGQGNQPQHF
d_gene: -; v_gene: TRBV4-1; len: 11; j_gene: TRBJ2-1; CDR3nt: TGCGCCAGCAGCCAGGACAATGAGCAGTTCTTC; CDR3aa: CASSQDNEQFF
d_gene: -; v_gene: TRBV9; len: 13; j_gene: TRBJ1-1; CDR3nt: TGTGCCAGCAGCTCCACAGAGGACACTGAAGCTTTCTTT; CDR3aa: CASSSTEDTEAFF
d_gene: -; v_gene: TRBV19; len: 15; j_gene: TRBJ2-3; CDR3nt: TGTGCCAGTAGTATGACGGGCGCTCGCACAGATACGCAGTATTTT; CDR3aa: CASSMTGARTDTQYF
d_gene: -; v_gene: TRBV20-1; len: 10; j_gene: TRBJ1-2; CDR3nt: TGCACTTCGGACCACTATGGCTACACCTTC; CDR3aa: CTSDHYGYTF
d_gene: -; v_gene: TRBV10-3; len: 15; j_gene: TRBJ1-3; CDR3nt: TGTGCCATCAACGGCAGGGGATCTTCTGGAAACACCATATATTTT; CDR3aa: CAINGRGSSGNTIYF
d_gene: -; v_gene: TRBV5-5; len: 16; j_gene: TRBJ2-7; CDR3nt: TGTGCCAGCAGCCCCGCCAGTGGCAGATTAACCTACGAGCAGTACTTC; CDR3aa: CASSPASGRLTYEQYF